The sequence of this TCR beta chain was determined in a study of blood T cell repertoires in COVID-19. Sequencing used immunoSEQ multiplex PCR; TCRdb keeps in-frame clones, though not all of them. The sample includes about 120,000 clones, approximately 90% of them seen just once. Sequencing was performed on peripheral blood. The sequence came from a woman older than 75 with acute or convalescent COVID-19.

CDR3 loop: CASSATSTGVDYYGYTF. DNA for the CDR3: TGTGCCAGCAGCGCGACCAGCACAGGGGTGGATTACTATGGCTACACCTTC. The V gene is TRBV9, the J gene TRBJ1-2; 7 nucleotides match TRBD1. There are 17 residues in the CDR3. Germline-derived CDR1 and CDR2 are SGDLS and YYNGEE. V was pared by 3 bases and J by 3 bases, with 14 bases of the junction left unmatched.